A single sample is the source of the 16 T cell receptor beta chains below, sequenced in a study of spatial heterogeneity in lung cancer. Whole-study findings and limits: Mutation counts in tumors were tracked by counts of expanded intratumoral alpha and beta TCRs.

These receptors are not linked to any known antigen. Time point meaning: sample taken at primary tumor resection. TCRdb itself ran the 5' RACE reads through MiXCR, one entry per CDR3 protein. In the table there are fewer than 3,000 distinct CDR3 sequences, approximately 4.5% of which are singletons. This specimen consisted of lung tumor tissue, obtained at surgery. The receptors stem from a female donor with early-stage non-small cell lung cancer.

This clonotype is categorized as medium-sized. V usage is TRBV29-1 and J usage is TRBJ1-3; D remains ambiguous. Germline values: CDR1 SQVTM, CDR2 ANQGSEA. This CDR3 spans 12 amino acids. V lost 6 bases to trimming and J lost 4 bases, with 10 bases between them. CDR3 loop: CSVGNGGNTIYF. The CDR3 DNA follows: TGCAGCGTGGGGAACGGGGGAAACACCATATATTTT.

By sample share, this clonotype is medium-sized. The CDR3 DNA reads as TGTGCCAGCAGTTTGAGAGGGGTTACCTACAATGAGCAGTTCTTC. This encodes CASSLRGVTYNEQFF. V gene TRBV12-3 or TRBV12-4 combines with J gene TRBJ2-1, with D possibly being TRBD1 or TRBD2 (5 bases each). The CDR3 spans 15 residues. Trimming took off 3 bases at V and 2 bases at J, with 11 bases between the two ends.

In this sample, this clonotype is medium-sized. The chain is built from TRBV15 and TRBJ2-5; 7 nucleotides agree with TRBD2. This CDR3 is 13 amino acids long. Trimming cost V 5 bases and J 5 bases; bases outside gene matches: 5. Per the germline V gene, CDR1 is LNHNV and CDR2 is YYDKDF (reference sequence). In DNA form, the CDR3 reads TGTGCCACCAGCCCCTGGGGGGGGGAGACCCAGTACTTC. It yields the protein CATSPWGGETQYF.

This clonotype is medium-sized in the sample. The genes are TRBV20-1 and TRBJ2-1; D not certain. The CDR3 totals 13 residues. V was cut by 4 bases and J by 6 bases, with 13 bases left in between. Looked up from germline, CDR1 is DFQATT and CDR2 is SNEGSKA (reference sequence). The chain's CDR3 is CSATGSTLNEQFF. The CDR3 DNA follows: TGCAGTGCTACCGGATCTACGCTCAATGAGCAGTTCTTC.

This clonotype is medium-sized. The gene calls are TRBV5-1 and TRBJ1-1; D is uncertain. Germline V CDR1 and CDR2: SGHRS, YFSETQ. This CDR3 has 13 residues. V lost 6 bases, J lost 0 bases, and 9 bases lay in between. The CDR3: CASMDPVNTEAFF. CDR3 sequence (DNA): TGCGCCAGCATGGACCCCGTGAACACTGAAGCTTTCTTT. Full variable domain (outside the CDR3, taken from reference TRBV5-1 and TRBJ1-1): KAGVTQTPRYLIKTRGQQVTLSCSPISGHRSVSWYQQTPGQGLQFLFEYFSETQRNKGNFPGRFSGRQFSNSRSEMNVSTLELGDSALYLCASMDPVNTEAFFGQGTRLTVV.

Ten or more counts support this clonotype. A much larger clone lies a single base off, so this may be a read error. This chain connects TRBV6-1 to TRBJ1-1; D perhaps matches TRBD1 (5 bases). The length of the CDR3 is 12 residues. The germline CDR1 and CDR2 sequences are MNHNS and SASEGT. Trimming cost V 5 bases and J 6 bases, with 10 bases left between them. Here the CDR3 DNA reads TGTGCCAGCAGTTATCGGGACGCTGAAGCTTTCTTT. Translated: CASSYRDAEAFF.

This clonotype is medium-sized by share. The chain carries TRBV29-1 and TRBJ1-1; unclear D gene. CDR3 length equals 13 residues. Trimming cost V 3 bases and J 1 base, with 9 bases left between them. In germline, CDR1 is SQVTM, CDR2 ANQGSEA. CDR3 sequence reads: CSVDSAANTEAFF. As DNA, the CDR3 is TGCAGCGTTGATTCGGCGGCGAACACTGAAGCTTTCTTT.

This clonotype was recorded at least ten times. The gene calls are TRBV20-1 and TRBJ2-7; no reliable D call. This CDR3 comprises 13 residues. Trimming shortened V by 1 base and J by 3 bases, and 10 bases separated the two germline ends. From germline, CDR1 is DFQATT and CDR2 SNEGSKA (reference sequence). The CDR3 DNA reads as TGCAGTGCTAGAGCGCGCATCGACTACGAGCAGTACTTC. This gives the protein CSARARIDYEQYF.

This clonotype is medium-sized in the sample. This chain links TRBV2 with TRBJ2-3, with 8 positions matching TRBD1. This CDR3 is 17 amino acids long. Germline V gene sequence: CDR1 SNHLY, CDR2 FYNNEI. Unmatched junction bases numbered 9, after V lost 2 bases and J lost 2 bases. The CDR3 DNA reads as TGTGCCAGCAGTGAAAAGCTATGGGACAGGACCACAGATACGCAGTATTTT. It encodes CASSEKLWDRTTDTQYF.

This clonotype is judged medium-sized. The genes are TRBV15 and TRBJ2-2; possibly TRBD1 or TRBD2 for D (6 bases each). This CDR3 contains 16 residues. The germline V gene has CDR1 LNHNV and CDR2 YYDKDF (reference sequence). V was pared by 0 bases and J by 5 bases, with 13 bases between. CDR3 in amino acids: CATSRDPGGRTGELFF. The CDR3 DNA sequence: TGTGCCACCAGCAGAGATCCCGGGGGCCGGACCGGGGAGCTGTTTTTT.

This clonotype is medium-sized by share. The rearrangement uses TRBV5-4 and TRBJ2-1, with a possible D match to TRBD2 (7 bases). This CDR3 spans 14 amino acids. Trimming shortened V by 4 bases and J by 7 bases, and 15 bases separated the two germline ends. Germline V gene lookup returns CDR1 SGHNT and CDR2 YYREEE (reference sequence). CDR3 sequence: CASSALGGPNEQFF. DNA of the CDR3: TGTGCCAGCAGCGCGCTGGGGGGGCCAAATGAGCAGTTCTTC.

By proportion, this clonotype is medium-sized. The chain joins TRBV27 to TRBJ2-5; the D is unclear. The germline V gene encodes CDR1 MNHEY and CDR2 SMNVEV (reference sequence). Trimming stripped 6 bases from V and 2 bases from J, with 10 bases between. The CDR3 length is 13 residues. CDR3 DNA sequence: TGTGCCAGCAGAGGGCCGCTACAAGAGACCCAGTACTTC. As protein: CASRGPLQETQYF.

This clonotype came up many times. V gene TRBV28 combines with J gene TRBJ2-1; no clear D gene. Trimming took 6 bases from V and 2 from J, leaving 11 bases between them. This CDR3 comprises 14 residues. Germline CDR1 is MDHEN and CDR2 is SYDVKM. DNA for the CDR3: TGTGCCAGCAGCAGAGACAATGCCTACAATGAGCAGTTCTTC. This codes for CASSRDNAYNEQFF.

This clonotype was recorded a few times. The V and J genes are TRBV5-6 and TRBJ2-6; 7 bases line up with TRBD1. This CDR3 region has 17 residues. Germline V gene lookup returns CDR1 SGHDT and CDR2 YYEEEE. Trimming cost V 3 bases and J 2 bases; bases outside gene matches: 8. For the CDR3, the DNA is TGTGCCAGCAGCTACCTACCCGGGACAGCTGGGGCCAACGTCCTGACTTTC. It encodes CASSYLPGTAGANVLTF.

This clonotype was picked up many times. This may come from a read error, since a much larger clone is one base off. The gene calls are TRBV28 and TRBJ1-6; TRBD1 is a possible D gene (6 bases). Germline V CDR1 and CDR2: MDHEN, SYDVKM. There are 14 residues in the CDR3. In DNA, the CDR3 is TGTGCCAGCAGCCCAGGACAGCATAATGCACCCCTCCACTTT. Protein product: CASSPGQHNAPLHF.

A word on this clonotype: A much larger clonotype is one base distant, so this may be a read error. The V call is TRBV28, the J call TRBJ1-5, with D possibly matching TRBD1 (5 bases). Trimming left V 6 bases short and J 1 base short, with 16 bases between. Germline assignment: CDR1 MDHEN and CDR2 SYDVKM. This CDR3 spans 16 amino acids. This CDR3 is CASRAGRRLSNQPQHF. The CDR3 bases are TGTGCCAGCAGGGCGGGACGGCGGCTCAGCAATCAGCCCCAGCATTTT.